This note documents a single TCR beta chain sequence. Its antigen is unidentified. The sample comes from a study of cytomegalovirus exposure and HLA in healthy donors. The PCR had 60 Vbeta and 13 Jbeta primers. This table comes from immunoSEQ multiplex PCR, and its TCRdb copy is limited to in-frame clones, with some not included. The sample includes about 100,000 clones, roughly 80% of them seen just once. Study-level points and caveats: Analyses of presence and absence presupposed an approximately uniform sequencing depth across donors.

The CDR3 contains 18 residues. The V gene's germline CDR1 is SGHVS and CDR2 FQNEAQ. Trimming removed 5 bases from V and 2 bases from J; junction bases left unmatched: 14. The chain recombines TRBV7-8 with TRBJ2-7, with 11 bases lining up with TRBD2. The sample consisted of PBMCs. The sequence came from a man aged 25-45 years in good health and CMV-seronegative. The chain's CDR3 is CASSIPKGGTSGTYEQYF. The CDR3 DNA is TGTGCCAGCAGCATACCCAAGGGGGGGACTAGCGGCACCTACGAGCAGTACTTC. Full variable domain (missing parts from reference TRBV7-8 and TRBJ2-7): GAGVSQSPRYKVAKRGQDVALRCDPISGHVSLFWYQQALGQGPEFLTYFQNEAQLDKSGLPSDRFFAERPEGSVSTLKIQRTQQEDSAVYLCASSIPKGGTSGTYEQYFGPGTRLTVT.